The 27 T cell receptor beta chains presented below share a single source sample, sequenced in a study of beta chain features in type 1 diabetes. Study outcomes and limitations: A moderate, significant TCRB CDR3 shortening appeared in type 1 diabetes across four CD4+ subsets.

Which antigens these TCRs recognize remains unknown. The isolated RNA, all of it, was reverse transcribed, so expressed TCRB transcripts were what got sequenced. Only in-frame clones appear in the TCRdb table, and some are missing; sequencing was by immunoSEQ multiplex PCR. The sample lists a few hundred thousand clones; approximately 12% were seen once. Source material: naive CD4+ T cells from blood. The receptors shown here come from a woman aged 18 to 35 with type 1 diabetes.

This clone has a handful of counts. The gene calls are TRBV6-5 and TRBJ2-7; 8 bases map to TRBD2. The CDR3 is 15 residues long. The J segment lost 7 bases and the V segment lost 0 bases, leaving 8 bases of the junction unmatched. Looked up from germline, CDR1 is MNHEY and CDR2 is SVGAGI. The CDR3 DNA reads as TGTGCCAGCAGTTACTCGACCGGGAGGGCCGGTGAGCAGTACTTC. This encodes CASSYSTGRAGEQYF.

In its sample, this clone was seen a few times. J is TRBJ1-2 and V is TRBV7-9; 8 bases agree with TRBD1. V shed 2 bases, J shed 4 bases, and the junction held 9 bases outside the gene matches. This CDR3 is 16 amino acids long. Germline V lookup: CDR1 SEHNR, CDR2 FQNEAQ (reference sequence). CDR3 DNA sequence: TGTGCCAGCAGCTTATTTACGGGGACAGGACTCTATGGCTACACCTTC. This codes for CASSLFTGTGLYGYTF.

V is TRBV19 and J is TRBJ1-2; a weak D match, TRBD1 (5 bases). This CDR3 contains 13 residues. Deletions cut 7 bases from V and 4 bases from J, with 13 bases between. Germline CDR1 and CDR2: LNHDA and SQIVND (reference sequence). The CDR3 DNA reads TGTGCCAGTACCAAAGGGGATTTCTATGGCTACACCTTC. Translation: CASTKGDFYGYTF.

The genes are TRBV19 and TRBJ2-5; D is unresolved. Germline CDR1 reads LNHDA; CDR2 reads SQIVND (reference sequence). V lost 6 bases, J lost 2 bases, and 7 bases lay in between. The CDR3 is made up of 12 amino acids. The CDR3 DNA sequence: TGTGCCAGTAGGACCGGGCAAGAGACCCAGTACTTC. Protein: CASRTGQETQYF.

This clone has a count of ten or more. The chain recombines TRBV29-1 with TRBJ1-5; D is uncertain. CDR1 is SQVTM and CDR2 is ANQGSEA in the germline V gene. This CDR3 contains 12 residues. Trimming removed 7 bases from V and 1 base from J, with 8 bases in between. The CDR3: CSAVTSNQPQHF. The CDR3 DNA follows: TGCAGCGCCGTCACAAGCAATCAGCCCCAGCATTTT.

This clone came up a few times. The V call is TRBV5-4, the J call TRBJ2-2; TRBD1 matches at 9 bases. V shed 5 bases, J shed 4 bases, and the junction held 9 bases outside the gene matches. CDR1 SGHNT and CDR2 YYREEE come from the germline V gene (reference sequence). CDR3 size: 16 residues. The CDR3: CASSPPGQGRTGELFF. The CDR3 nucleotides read TGTGCCAGCAGTCCACCGGGACAGGGCCGCACCGGGGAGCTGTTTTTT.

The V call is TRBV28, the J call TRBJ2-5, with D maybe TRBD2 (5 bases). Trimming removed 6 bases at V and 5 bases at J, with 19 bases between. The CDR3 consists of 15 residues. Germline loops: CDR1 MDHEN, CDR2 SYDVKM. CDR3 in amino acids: CASRYLAGGTETQYF. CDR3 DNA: TGTGCCAGCAGATACCTAGCTGGAGGAACCGAGACCCAGTACTTC.

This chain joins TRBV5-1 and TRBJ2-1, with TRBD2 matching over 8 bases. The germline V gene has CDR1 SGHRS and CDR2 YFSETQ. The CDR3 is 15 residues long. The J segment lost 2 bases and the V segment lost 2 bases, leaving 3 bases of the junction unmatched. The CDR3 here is CASSLAGDAYNEQFF. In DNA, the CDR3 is TGCGCCAGCAGCTTAGCGGGAGATGCCTACAATGAGCAGTTCTTC.

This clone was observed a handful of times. The CDR3, as DNA: TGTGCCAGCAGCGCGGACTCCGGGACTAGCGGTTACAATGAGCAGTTCTTC. It codes for CASSADSGTSGYNEQFF. The chain couples TRBV9 to TRBJ2-1; TRBD2 aligns across 11 bases. V lost 3 bases to trimming and J lost 4 bases; unmatched junction nucleotides: 9. The CDR3 loop spans 17 amino acids. Germline V gene lookup returns CDR1 SGDLS and CDR2 YYNGEE.

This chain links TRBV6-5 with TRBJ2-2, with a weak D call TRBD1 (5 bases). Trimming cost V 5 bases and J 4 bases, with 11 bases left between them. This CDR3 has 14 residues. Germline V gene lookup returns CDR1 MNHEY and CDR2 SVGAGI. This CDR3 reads CASSKGRSTGELFF. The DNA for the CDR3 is TGTGCCAGCAGTAAGGGGCGTAGCACCGGGGAGCTGTTTTTT.

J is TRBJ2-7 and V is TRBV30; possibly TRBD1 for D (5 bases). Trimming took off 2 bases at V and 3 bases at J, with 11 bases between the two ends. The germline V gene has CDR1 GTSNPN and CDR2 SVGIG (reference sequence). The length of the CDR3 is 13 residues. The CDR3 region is CAWSRGGRYEQYV. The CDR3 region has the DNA TGTGCCTGGAGTAGGGGTGGACGCTACGAGCAGTACGTC.

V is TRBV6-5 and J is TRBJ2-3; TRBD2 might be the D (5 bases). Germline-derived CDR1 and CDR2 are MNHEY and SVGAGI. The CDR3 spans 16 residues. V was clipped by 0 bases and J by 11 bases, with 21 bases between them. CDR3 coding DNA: TGTGCCAGCAGTTACTCACGATCTTCCGGGAAAGGCGGGCAGTATTTT. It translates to CASSYSRSSGKGGQYF.

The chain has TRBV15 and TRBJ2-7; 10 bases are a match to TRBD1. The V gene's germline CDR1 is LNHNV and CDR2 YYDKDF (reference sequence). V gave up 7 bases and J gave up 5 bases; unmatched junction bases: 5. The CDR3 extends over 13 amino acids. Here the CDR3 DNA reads TGTGCCACCACCAGGGACAGGGGCCACGAGCAGTACTTC. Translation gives CATTRDRGHEQYF. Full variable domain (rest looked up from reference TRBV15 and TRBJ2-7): DAMVIQNPRYQVTQFGKPVTLSCSQTLNHNVMYWYQQKSSQAPKLLFHYYDKDFNNEADTPDNFQSRRPNTSFCFLDIRSPGLGDTAMYLCATTRDRGHEQYFGPGTRLTVT.

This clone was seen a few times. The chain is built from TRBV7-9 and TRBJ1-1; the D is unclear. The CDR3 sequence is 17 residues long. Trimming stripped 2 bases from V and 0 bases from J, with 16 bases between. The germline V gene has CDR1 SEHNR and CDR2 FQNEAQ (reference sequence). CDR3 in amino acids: CASSLLGGRRLNTEAFF. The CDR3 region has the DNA TGTGCCAGCAGCTTACTGGGAGGACGAAGATTGAACACTGAAGCTTTCTTT.

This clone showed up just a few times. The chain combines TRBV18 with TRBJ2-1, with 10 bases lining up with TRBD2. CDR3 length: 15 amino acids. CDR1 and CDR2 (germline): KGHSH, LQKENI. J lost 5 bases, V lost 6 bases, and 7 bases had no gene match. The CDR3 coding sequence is TGTGCCAGCTCCCAGCTAGCGGGAGCTCACAATGAGCAGTTCTTC. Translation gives CASSQLAGAHNEQFF.

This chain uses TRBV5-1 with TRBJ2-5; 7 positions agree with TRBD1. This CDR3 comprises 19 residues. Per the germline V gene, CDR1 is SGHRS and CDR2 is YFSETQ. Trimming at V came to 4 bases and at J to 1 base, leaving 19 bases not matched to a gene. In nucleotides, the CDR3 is TGCGCCAGCAGCCCCTCAAAGGGTCAGACAGGGACCTCCCAAGAGACCCAGTACTTC. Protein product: CASSPSKGQTGTSQETQYF.

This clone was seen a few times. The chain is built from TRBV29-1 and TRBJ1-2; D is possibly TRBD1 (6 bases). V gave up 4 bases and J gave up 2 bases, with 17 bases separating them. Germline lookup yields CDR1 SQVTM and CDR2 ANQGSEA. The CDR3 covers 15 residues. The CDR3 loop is CSVAVPTGLNYGYTF. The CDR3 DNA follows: TGCAGCGTTGCAGTTCCAACAGGGTTAAACTATGGCTACACCTTC.

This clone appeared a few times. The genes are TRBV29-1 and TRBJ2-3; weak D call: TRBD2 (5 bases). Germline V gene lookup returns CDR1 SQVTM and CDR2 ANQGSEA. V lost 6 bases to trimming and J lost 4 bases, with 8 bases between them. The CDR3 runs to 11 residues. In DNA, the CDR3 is TGCAGCGTCACTAGGGCAGATACGCAGTATTTT. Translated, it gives CSVTRADTQYF.

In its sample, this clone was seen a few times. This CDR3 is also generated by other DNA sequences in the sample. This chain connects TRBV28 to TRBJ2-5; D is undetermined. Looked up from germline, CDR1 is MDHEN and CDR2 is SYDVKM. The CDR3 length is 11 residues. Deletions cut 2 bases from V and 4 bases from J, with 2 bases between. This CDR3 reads CASSLRETQYF. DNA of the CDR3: TGTGCCAGCAGTTTACGAGAGACCCAGTACTTC.

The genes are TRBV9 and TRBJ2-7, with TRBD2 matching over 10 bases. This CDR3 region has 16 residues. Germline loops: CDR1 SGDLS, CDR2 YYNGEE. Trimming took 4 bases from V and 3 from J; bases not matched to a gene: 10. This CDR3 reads CASSLYGLAEGYEQYF. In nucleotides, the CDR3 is TGTGCCAGCAGCCTCTACGGACTAGCGGAGGGCTACGAGCAGTACTTC. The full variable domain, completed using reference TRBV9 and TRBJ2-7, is DSGVTQTPKHLITATGQRVTLRCSPRSGDLSVYWYQQSLDQGLQFLIQYYNGEERAKGNILERFSAQQFPDLHSELNLSSLELGDSALYFCASSLYGLAEGYEQYFGPGTRLTVT.

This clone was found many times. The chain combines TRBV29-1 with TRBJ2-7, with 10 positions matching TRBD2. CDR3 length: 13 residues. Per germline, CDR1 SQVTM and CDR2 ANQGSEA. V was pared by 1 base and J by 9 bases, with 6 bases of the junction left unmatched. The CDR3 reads CSVEVVAGGPQYV. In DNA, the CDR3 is TGCAGCGTTGAAGTTGTAGCGGGAGGCCCGCAGTACGTC.

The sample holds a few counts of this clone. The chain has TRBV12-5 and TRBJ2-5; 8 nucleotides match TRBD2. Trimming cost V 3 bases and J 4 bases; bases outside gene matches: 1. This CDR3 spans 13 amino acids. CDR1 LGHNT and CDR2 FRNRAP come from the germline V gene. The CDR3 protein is CASGFLAGETQYF. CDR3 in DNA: TGTGCTAGTGGTTTTCTAGCGGGAGAGACCCAGTACTTC.

The CDR3 nucleotides are TGTGCCATCAGTGAGTCGAGGGACAGGGTCCCTGGAGAGACCCAGTACTTC. It yields the protein CAISESRDRVPGETQYF. The chain recombines TRBV10-3 with TRBJ2-5, with TRBD1 matching 9 bases. The J segment lost 4 bases and the V segment lost 0 bases, leaving 9 bases of the junction unmatched. CDR3 length equals 17 residues. The V gene's germline CDR1 is ENHRY and CDR2 SYGVKD.

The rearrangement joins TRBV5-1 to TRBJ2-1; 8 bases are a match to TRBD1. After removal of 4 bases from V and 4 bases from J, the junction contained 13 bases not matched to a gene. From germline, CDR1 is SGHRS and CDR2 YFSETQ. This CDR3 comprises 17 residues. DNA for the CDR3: TGCGCCAGCAGCCCGCGCCCAGGGGGCATCGGTTACAATGAGCAGTTCTTC. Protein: CASSPRPGGIGYNEQFF.

The CDR3 sequence: CASSPQPQGSGNTIYF. The CDR3 DNA follows: TGTGCCAGCAGCCCCCAACCGCAGGGATCGGGAAACACCATATATTTT. The rearrangement joins TRBV7-2 to TRBJ1-3; the D gene is possibly TRBD1 (5 bases). The CDR3 runs 16 residues. The germline V and J ends were trimmed by 5 bases and 4 bases, with 18 bases remaining between them. CDR1 and CDR2 from the germline V gene are SGHTA and FQGNSA. Supplemented by reference TRBV7-2 and TRBJ1-3, the full variable domain reads GAGVSQSPSNKVTEKGKDVELRCDPISGHTALYWYRQSLGQGLEFLIYFQGNSAPDKSGLPSDRFSAERTGGSVSTLTIQRTQQEDSAVYLCASSPQPQGSGNTIYFGEGSWLTVV.

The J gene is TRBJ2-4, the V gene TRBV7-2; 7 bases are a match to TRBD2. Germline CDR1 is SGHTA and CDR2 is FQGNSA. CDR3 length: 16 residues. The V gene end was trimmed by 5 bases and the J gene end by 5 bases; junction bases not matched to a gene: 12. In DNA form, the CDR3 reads TGTGCCAGCAGCCCTACCGGGACTATCGCCGAAAACATTCAGTACTTC. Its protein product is CASSPTGTIAENIQYF.

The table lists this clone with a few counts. The CDR3 coding sequence is TGTGCCAGCAGCGTAGTTAGCGGGAGTGGTACCGGGGAGCTGTTTTTT. Translated: CASSVVSGSGTGELFF. This chain uses TRBV9 with TRBJ2-2, with 9 bases identical to TRBD2. The CDR3 length is 16 residues. The V segment lost 0 bases and the J segment 5 bases; nucleotides outside the gene matches: 5. Per germline, CDR1 SGDLS and CDR2 YYNGEE.